A single sample is the source of the 27 T cell receptor beta chains below, sequenced in a study of tumor and adjacent non-tumor tissue in lung cancer. TCRbeta libraries were built with three rounds of nested PCR, modified from ARM-PCR. MiXCR, run by TCRdb on the multiplex PCR reads, gives a single entry per CDR3 protein. The table shows 75,000 to 80,000 distinct CDR3 sequences, with approximately 82% occurring only once. This sample's RNA came from whole unsorted tissue. More than 3 cm separated this lung sample from the edge of the tumor. The sample comprised distant non-tumor lung tissue. These receptors were obtained from an older man with non-small cell lung cancer.

Only one count was recorded for this clonotype. Germline is not matched at one junction end, which may reflect a read error. This chain joins TRBV5-6 and TRBJ2-7; perhaps TRBD2 as D (6 bases). Germline V gene sequence: CDR1 SGHDT, CDR2 YYEEEE. The CDR3 contains 15 residues. CDR3 region: CASINPNGSSHEHYF. The CDR3 DNA sequence: TGTGCCAGCATCAACCCCAACGGGAGTAGTCACGAGCATTACTTC.

On this clonotype itself: A read error is likely, as this CDR3 ends without the conserved phenylalanine or tryptophan. The rearrangement uses TRBV14 and TRBJ2-5; no firm D call. CDR1 SGHDN and CDR2 FVKESK come from the germline V gene. The CDR3 is 11 residues long. For the CDR3, the DNA is TGTGCCAGCAACCAAGCCGGGACCCAGTACTTA. Translating it yields CASNQAGTQYL.

About this clonotype: A much larger clone differs by one base, so this may be a read error. V gene TRBV12-3 or TRBV12-4 combines with J gene TRBJ1-1; D gene ambiguous. CDR3 length: 11 residues. The CDR3 DNA is TGTGCCAACAGTCGGTACACTGAAGCTTTCTTT. It translates to CANSRYTEAFF.

This clonotype occurred many times. A much larger clone differs from this one at a single base, so this may be a read error. V is TRBV11-2 and J is TRBJ2-3; TRBD1 agrees at 7 bases. The CDR3 is 15 residues long. From germline, CDR1 is SGHAT and CDR2 FQNNGV. With V trimmed by 5 bases and J by 0 bases, 5 bases remained unmatched. The CDR3 region is CASSRGQFSTDTQYF. Written as DNA, the CDR3 is TGTGCCAGCAGCCGGGGACAGTTTAGCACAGATACGCAGTATTTT.

The V and J genes are TRBV10-3 and TRBJ2-1, with 9 bases lining up with TRBD2. After removal of 5 bases from V and 16 bases from J, the junction contained 27 bases not matched to a gene. This CDR3 comprises 18 residues. Germline V CDR1 and CDR2: ENHRY, SYGVKD. The CDR3 DNA reads as TGTGCCATCAGTTCCAATTCCTCGCGGGGGGGAATCTACAATGAACACTTCTTC. Residues: CAISSNSSRGGIYNEHFF.

The V call is TRBV10-3, the J call TRBJ2-7; D is unclear. V was clipped by 3 bases and J by 6 bases, with 18 bases between them. The length of the CDR3 is 15 residues. In germline, CDR1 is ENHRY, CDR2 SYGVKD. The CDR3 nucleotides are TGTGCCATCAGTGAACGAAATCAAGGCAGGATCGAGCAGTACTTC. It specifies CAISERNQGRIEQYF.

Concerning this clonotype itself: This may stem from a read error, because a much larger clone lies one nucleotide away. The J gene is TRBJ2-1, the V gene TRBV4-3; D is ambiguous. Germline CDR1 LGHNA, CDR2 YSLEER. V was shortened by 4 bases and J by 4 bases, with 11 bases between the two germline ends. There are 14 residues in the CDR3. The CDR3, as DNA: TGCGCCAGCAGCCTTAATCCGGGTTACAATGAGCAGTTCTTC. Amino acids: CASSLNPGYNEQFF.

This sequence joins TRBV29-1 and TRBJ2-1; the D is unclear. The CDR3 has 12 amino acids. Germline V CDR1 and CDR2: SQVTM, ANQGSEA. The ends were cut back, 4 bases at V and 10 bases at J, with 14 bases in the middle. As DNA, the CDR3 is TGCAGCGTTGGCGTTGTGGATATGGAGCAGTTCTTC. Translating gives CSVGVVDMEQFF.

This clonotype turned up a few times. This chain uses TRBV5-1 with TRBJ2-3; tentatively, D is TRBD2 (6 bases). The CDR3 is made up of 17 amino acids. The V and J ends lost 4 bases and 0 bases respectively, with 18 bases between them. Germline assignment: CDR1 SGHRS and CDR2 YFSETQ. The CDR3 loop reads CASSPVGGTASTDTQYF. The DNA of the CDR3 is TGCGCCAGCAGCCCGGTGGGGGGAACCGCTAGCACAGATACGCAGTATTTT.

V and J are TRBV20-1 and TRBJ1-2; D is perhaps TRBD1 (5 bases). Trimming cost V 4 bases and J 7 bases, with 16 bases left between them. The CDR3 has 13 amino acids. CDR1 is DFQATT, CDR2 SNEGSKA, per germline (reference sequence). The CDR3 sequence is CSAKTWGSSGYTF. In nucleotides, the CDR3 is TGCAGTGCTAAGACATGGGGCAGTTCTGGCTACACCTTC.

Of note for this clonotype: The conserved phenylalanine or tryptophan normally closing the CDR3 is absent here, so this likely arose from a read error. The J gene is TRBJ1-6, the V gene TRBV5-1; D unresolved. Trimming shortened V by 0 bases and J by 8 bases, and 9 bases separated the two germline ends. From germline, CDR1 is SGHRS and CDR2 YFSETQ. This CDR3 is 14 amino acids long. CDR3 nucleotide sequence: TGCGCCAGCAGCTTGGGTTTGTCTGATTCACCCCTCCACTCT. Protein product: CASSLGLSDSPLHS.

With respect to this clonotype: A much larger clonotype is one base distant, so this may be a read error. The rearrangement uses TRBV20-1 and TRBJ2-1; a weak D match, TRBD1 (6 bases). Germline CDR1 and CDR2: DFQATT and SNEGSKA (reference sequence). The CDR3 has 13 residues. Deletions cut 7 bases from V and 7 bases from J, with 17 bases between. This CDR3 is CSGTPRGTNEQFF. The CDR3 coding sequence is TGCAGTGGGACTCCCAGGGGAACGAATGAGCAGTTCTTC.

This clonotype was seen at least ten times. This chain joins TRBV20-1 and TRBJ1-5; 7 bases map to TRBD1. This CDR3 spans 18 amino acids. Germline V gene lookup returns CDR1 DFQATT and CDR2 SNEGSKA (reference sequence). V was pared by 6 bases and J by 1 base, with 18 bases of the junction left unmatched. The CDR3 DNA is TGCAGTGCCCCTTACGCACCCGACAGGGTAGGCAGCAATCAGCCCCAGCATTTT. This encodes CSAPYAPDRVGSNQPQHF.

At least ten counts were recorded for this clonotype. Without the conserved terminal phenylalanine or tryptophan, this CDR3 likely stems from a read error. The chain links TRBV29-1 to TRBJ2-5; D is perhaps TRBD1 (6 bases). This CDR3 region has 13 residues. The germline V gene encodes CDR1 SQVTM and CDR2 ANQGSEA. CDR3 amino acids: CRVADRFKETQYY. DNA for the CDR3: TGCCGCGTGGCCGACAGGTTCAAAGAGACCCAGTACTAC.

The chain joins TRBV29-1 to TRBJ2-5, with no clear D. V was clipped by 7 bases and J by 2 bases, with 23 bases between them. Germline V gene lookup returns CDR1 SQVTM and CDR2 ANQGSEA. The CDR3 loop spans 16 amino acids. The CDR3 reads CSAKPYLQIAQETQYF. CDR3 nucleotides: TGCAGCGCCAAGCCATACCTCCAGATAGCTCAAGAGACCCAGTACTTC. Full variable domain (remainder filled in from reference TRBV29-1 and TRBJ2-5): SAVISQKPSRDICQRGTSLTIQCQVDSQVTMMFWYRQQPGQSLTLIATANQGSEATYESGFVIDKFPISRPNLTFSTLTVSNMSPEDSSIYLCSAKPYLQIAQETQYFGPGTRLLVL.

This clonotype was seen a handful of times. The rearrangement joins TRBV30 to TRBJ2-7, with TRBD1 matching 7 bases. This CDR3 comprises 15 residues. Trimming at V came to 3 bases and at J to 0 bases, leaving 8 bases not matched to a gene. Germline V gene data show CDR1 as GTSNPN and CDR2 as SVGIG (reference sequence). CDR3 loop: CAWRTGTDSSYEQYF. In nucleotides, the CDR3 is TGTGCCTGGAGAACTGGGACAGATAGCTCCTACGAGCAGTACTTC.

As concerns this clonotype: At one end the junction does not follow the germline gene, possibly because of a read error. V is TRBV29-1 and J is TRBJ2-7; D uncertain. There are 11 residues in the CDR3. The V gene's germline CDR1 is SQVTM and CDR2 ANQGSEA. The chain's CDR3 is CSFESPREHYF. The CDR3 nucleotides are TGCAGCTTTGAGTCGCCGCGCGAGCACTACTTC.

The table lists this clonotype with many counts. This chain connects TRBV11-3 to TRBJ2-5; D remains unclear. Germline-derived CDR1 and CDR2 are SGHNT and YENEEA. Trimming removed 5 bases at V and 5 bases at J, with 9 bases between. This CDR3 spans 12 amino acids. CDR3 in DNA: TGTGCCAGCAGCGCCCTTGGGGAGACCCAGTACTTC. Its translation is CASSALGETQYF.

This clonotype was counted a single time. This chain links TRBV20-1 with TRBJ1-6, with unresolved D. CDR1 is DFQATT, CDR2 SNEGSKA, per germline (reference sequence). The CDR3 consists of 13 residues. V gave up 4 bases and J gave up 14 bases, with 18 bases separating them. CDR3: CSAISVQNSSLHF. CDR3 sequence (DNA): TGCAGTGCTATATCAGTCCAGAACTCATCCCTCCACTTT.

This clonotype was counted at least ten times. The V call is TRBV13, the J call TRBJ1-1, with unresolved D. CDR1 PRHDT and CDR2 FYEKMQ come from the germline V gene (reference sequence). Trimming pared 3 bases from V and 4 bases from J, leaving 12 bases between. CDR3 length equals 14 residues. CDR3 DNA: TGTGCCAGCAGCTTCCCGTTGCGGTCCACTGAAGCTTTCTTT. It translates to CASSFPLRSTEAFF.

Details on this clonotype: Possible read error: a much larger clone is one base away. The V gene is TRBV12-3 or TRBV12-4, the J gene TRBJ2-3, with a tentative D call TRBD1 (6 bases). V was pared by 5 bases and J by 2 bases, with 14 bases between. This CDR3 region has 15 residues. CDR3 nucleotide sequence: TGTGCCAGCAGTATGGGGGCAGGATCCACAGATACGCAGTATTTT. Residues: CASSMGAGSTDTQYF.

Note on this clonotype: The germline gene is not matched at one end of the junction; a read error may be the cause. The V call is TRBV29-1, the J call TRBJ1-1; D gene ambiguous. The CDR3 loop spans 13 amino acids. Germline CDR1 reads SQVTM; CDR2 reads ANQGSEA. The CDR3 loop reads CNVGGEGYTEAFF. CDR3 bases: TGCAACGTTGGCGGGGAAGGCTACACCGAAGCTTTCTTT.

The chain carries TRBV4-2 and TRBJ1-2, with D uncertain. CDR1 and CDR2 from the germline V gene are LGHNA and YNFKEQ. This CDR3 region has 15 residues. Deletions cut 2 bases from V and 8 bases from J, with 18 bases between. The CDR3 sequence is CASSQLVRGSIGYTF. CDR3 bases: TGTGCCAGCAGCCAACTGGTACGCGGGTCCATCGGCTACACCTTC.

A word on this clonotype: One end of the junction varies from germline; a read error may be responsible. This chain links TRBV14 with TRBJ2-7; 7 bases are a match to TRBD1. Germline CDR1 SGHDN, CDR2 FVKESK. The CDR3 runs to 14 residues. The CDR3 DNA follows: TGTGCAAGCAGCCACCTCAATAGGGCAGGGGGTTATTGTTTC. Residues: CASSHLNRAGGYCF.

With regard to this clonotype: Being one base from a much bigger clone, this may be a read error. This sequence joins TRBV6-6 and TRBJ1-2; D may be TRBD1 (6 bases). CDR1 and CDR2 from the germline V gene are MNHNY and SVGAGI (reference sequence). This CDR3 region has 14 residues. The CDR3, as DNA: TGTGCCAGCGATGGGGGCCGGGGACCTATGGGCTACATCTTC. Translating gives CASDGGRGPMGYIF.

This clonotype appeared a single time. A junction boundary mismatches the germline segment, possibly from a read error. The chain is built from TRBV12-3 or TRBV12-4 and TRBJ2-7, with 8 bases lining up with TRBD1. There are 14 residues in the CDR3. The CDR3, as DNA: TGTGCCAACAGTTTACGGACAGGGTTCTACGAGGAGTACTTC. Protein: CANSLRTGFYEEYF.

About this clonotype: The CDR3 ends on some other residue instead of the conserved phenylalanine or tryptophan, so this is likely a read error. This chain links TRBV20-1 with TRBJ2-5; D is unresolved. Germline V gives CDR1 DFQATT, CDR2 SNEGSKA (reference sequence). The ends were cut back, 3 bases at V and 1 base at J, with 9 bases in the middle. The CDR3 is made up of 13 amino acids. The chain's CDR3 is CSASTAAQETQYS. CDR3 nucleotides: TGCAGTGCTAGCACAGCTGCCCAAGAGACCCAGTACTCC.